This T cell receptor (beta chain) was sequenced during a study of human T cells and chemical hapten exposure. Across the whole study: Women made up most patients, who had alopecia areata, totalis or universalis.

The CDR3 loop spans 13 amino acids. The germline CDR1 and CDR2 sequences are SEHNR and FQNEAQ (reference sequence). V shed 3 bases and J 5 bases; nucleotides not matched to a gene: 4. As for time point: patch test 1, 2 weeks after DPC sensitization. Treatment: therapeutic diphenylcyclopropenone sensitization with weekly scalp DPC. Library construction involved attaching unique molecular identifiers to individual cDNA molecules, which allowed quantitative, reproducible TCR counting. TCRdb recomputed calls from the RACE reads with MiXCR, one row per CDR3 protein. Of more than 65,000 distinct CDR3 sequences in the sample, 7.5% to 9.5% were seen once.

The sequence was obtained from a woman in her thirties with alopecia areata. Some clones in this sample may be carry-over from other donors' samples. The specimen was whole blood, collected in connection with sensitization to the hapten diphenylcyclopropenone (DPC). The chain couples TRBV7-9 to TRBJ2-7, with TRBD1 identical over 7 bases. CDR3 sequence reads: CASSLTGSHEQYF. The CDR3 DNA follows: TGTGCCAGCAGCTTGACAGGGTCCCACGAGCAGTACTTC. The entire variable domain, with the rest obtained from reference TRBV7-9 and TRBJ2-7, is as follows: DTGVSQNPRHKITKRGQNVTFRCDPISEHNRLYWYRQTLGQGPEFLTYFQNEAQLEKSRLLSDRFSAERPKGSFSTLEIQRTEQGDSAMYLCASSLTGSHEQYFGPGTRLTVT.